These 32 T cell receptor beta chains were sequenced from one sample in a study of CD8 T cells in Susac syndrome. A quantity of about 0.5 to 1 ug RNA underwent reverse transcription using random hexamers. Via MiXCR, TCRdb re-called the immunoSEQ multiplex PCR reads, giving one row per CDR3 protein. The table records some 150,000 distinct CDR3 sequences, approximately 93% of them present only once. The source material was CD4+ T cells from PBMCs. The receptors were sampled from a human donor in good health.

The J gene is TRBJ1-5, the V gene TRBV5-1; 11 positions agree with TRBD1. V lost 0 bases, J lost 5 bases, and 4 bases stayed unmatched. This CDR3 spans 16 amino acids. Looked up from germline, CDR1 is SGHRS and CDR2 is YFSETQ. CDR3 sequence: CASSLGGTGGYQPQHF. The CDR3 DNA reads TGCGCCAGCAGCTTGGGAGGGACAGGGGGGTATCAGCCCCAGCATTTT.

The chain uses TRBV2 and TRBJ2-1, with D possibly TRBD2 on 6 matching bases. The germline V and J ends were trimmed by 3 bases and 2 bases, with 14 bases remaining between them. CDR3 length: 16 residues. CDR1 SNHLY and CDR2 FYNNEI come from the germline V gene. The CDR3 coding sequence is TGTGCCAGCAGTGATCGGGAGACCGACGCCTACAATGAGCAGTTCTTC. Protein: CASSDRETDAYNEQFF.

This clonotype occurred once. The chain joins TRBV12-3 or TRBV12-4 to TRBJ2-2; a weak D match, TRBD2 (6 bases). Trimming stripped 6 bases from V and 5 bases from J, with 16 bases between. The CDR3 spans 15 residues. DNA of the CDR3: TGTGCCAGCAGCCCCCCCAAAAGCGGGACCGGGGAGCTGTTTTTT. It encodes CASSPPKSGTGELFF.

CDR3 sequence reads: CASSPPSEGDTQYF. The CDR3 DNA sequence: TGTGCCAGCTCACCACCTTCCGAGGGAGATACGCAGTATTTT. The J gene is TRBJ2-3, the V gene TRBV18; D possibly corresponds to TRBD2 (5 bases). Between the trimmed V and J ends, which lost 0 bases and 5 bases, there was a span of 9 bases. The length of the CDR3 is 14 residues. Germline CDR1 and CDR2: KGHSH and LQKENI.

This rearrangement joins TRBV6-1 to TRBJ2-3; 10 nucleotides line up with TRBD2. CDR1 and CDR2 from the germline V gene are MNHNS and SASEGT. After removal of 7 bases from V and 7 bases from J, the junction contained 11 bases not matched to a gene. The CDR3 totals 15 residues. In DNA, the CDR3 is TGTGCCAGCATTGAGGGAATTAGCGGGAGGAATACGCAGTATTTT. Translating gives CASIEGISGRNTQYF.

This rearrangement joins TRBV6-2 or TRBV6-3 to TRBJ2-7; D remains unclear. Germline-derived CDR1 and CDR2 are MNHEY and SVGEGT. CDR3 size: 13 residues. V shed 11 bases and J shed 7 bases, with 21 bases lying between them. The CDR3 sequence is CAHKDRLSKEQYF. For the CDR3, the DNA is TGTGCCCACAAGGATAGACTGTCGAAAGAGCAGTACTTC.

The gene calls are TRBV7-2 and TRBJ2-7, with a possible D match to TRBD1 (5 bases). The CDR3 sequence is 15 residues long. V lost 2 bases to trimming and J lost 4 bases, with 15 bases between them. Per the germline V gene, CDR1 is SGHTA and CDR2 is FQGNSA. The CDR3 sequence: CASSLQSQGPYEQYF. Written as DNA, the CDR3 is TGTGCCAGCAGCTTACAGAGCCAGGGCCCTTACGAGCAGTACTTC.

Here the CDR3 reads CASSYAGTATYEQYF. The CDR3, as DNA: TGCGCCAGCAGCTATGCCGGGACAGCCACCTACGAGCAGTACTTC. The chain employs TRBV5-1 and TRBJ2-7; 7 positions match TRBD1. In germline, CDR1 is SGHRS, CDR2 YFSETQ. V gave up 3 bases and J gave up 2 bases; unmatched junction bases: 8. The CDR3 contains 15 residues.

V gene TRBV28 combines with J gene TRBJ1-2; D call uncertain. Germline assignment: CDR1 MDHEN and CDR2 SYDVKM. V lost 6 bases, J lost 0 bases, and 8 bases lay in between. CDR3 length equals 13 residues. The CDR3 coding sequence is TGTGCCAGCAGAAAACAGACTAACTATGGCTACACCTTC. Encoded protein: CASRKQTNYGYTF.

The gene calls are TRBV5-1 and TRBJ2-2; D is undetermined. V was pared by 0 bases and J by 4 bases, with 4 bases between. Germline loops: CDR1 SGHRS, CDR2 YFSETQ. CDR3 size: 13 residues. The DNA for the CDR3 is TGCGCCAGCAGCTTGGAGATCACCGGGGAGCTGTTTTTT. Residues: CASSLEITGELFF. Supplemented by reference TRBV5-1 and TRBJ2-2, the full variable domain reads KAGVTQTPRYLIKTRGQQVTLSCSPISGHRSVSWYQQTPGQGLQFLFEYFSETQRNKGNFPGRFSGRQFSNSRSEMNVSTLELGDSALYLCASSLEITGELFFGEGSRLTVL.

This clonotype showed up just once. Sequence at one end of the junction differs from germline and may be a read error. V gene TRBV5-1 combines with J gene TRBJ2-3; D is unclear. This CDR3 is built from 14 residues. The germline V gene has CDR1 SGHRS and CDR2 YFSETQ. CDR3 protein: CASTLGSLTDTQYF. CDR3 nucleotide sequence: TGCGCCAGCACCTTGGGGTCCCTCACAGATACGCAGTATTTT.

V is TRBV27 and J is TRBJ2-1; a possible D gene is TRBD1 (5 bases). The V and J ends lost 6 bases and 4 bases respectively, with 13 bases between them. Germline-derived CDR1 and CDR2 are MNHEY and SMNVEV (reference sequence). The CDR3 totals 14 residues. The CDR3 DNA is TGTGCCAGCAGCCCACTGGGGCGGTACAATGAGCAGTTCTTC. Amino acids: CASSPLGRYNEQFF.

This rearrangement joins TRBV6-6 to TRBJ2-7; D could derive from TRBD1 or TRBD2 (5 bases each). Germline-derived CDR1 and CDR2 are MNHNY and SVGAGI (reference sequence). The CDR3 is 16 amino acids. V was clipped by 6 bases and J by 8 bases, with 26 bases between them. CDR3 nucleotides: TGTGCCAGCAGAGCATATAACCGGGACGGAAGAGTCAAGCAGTACTTC. Residues: CASRAYNRDGRVKQYF.

The chain combines TRBV7-8 with TRBJ2-4; D not certain. The V gene lost 1 base and the J gene lost 0 bases, with 7 bases spanning the gap. Germline assignment: CDR1 SGHVS and CDR2 FQNEAQ. The CDR3 extends over 15 amino acids. The DNA of the CDR3 is TGTGCCAGCAGCTTAGGAGCCGTAGCCAAAAACATTCAGTACTTC. Its protein is CASSLGAVAKNIQYF.

The chain joins TRBV29-1 to TRBJ2-3; 11 bases are a match to TRBD1. Germline V gene data show CDR1 as SQVTM and CDR2 as ANQGSEA. J gave up 1 base and V 6 bases, and 3 bases lay outside the gene matches. This CDR3 spans 14 amino acids. For the CDR3, the DNA is TGCAGCGTCGGACAGGGGGCGGGCACAGATACGCAGTATTTT. Encoded protein: CSVGQGAGTDTQYF.

This chain joins TRBV29-1 and TRBJ1-4, with a possible D match to TRBD1 (6 bases). Deletions cut 8 bases from V and 6 bases from J, with 16 bases between. The germline V gene encodes CDR1 SQVTM and CDR2 ANQGSEA. There are 13 residues in the CDR3. The CDR3 nucleotides are TGCAGCTTCCGACAGGCCCTAGATGAAAAACTGTTTTTT. Translating gives CSFRQALDEKLFF.

This rearrangement joins TRBV6-1 to TRBJ2-6; 10 bases fit TRBD1. Per germline, CDR1 MNHNS and CDR2 SASEGT. The CDR3 contains 17 residues. V lost 5 bases and J lost 0; bases outside the gene matches: 4. For the CDR3, the DNA is TGTGCCAGCAGTAGCCGGGACAGGGGCTCTGGGGCCAACGTCCTGACTTTC. Translating gives CASSSRDRGSGANVLTF.

The rearrangement joins TRBV10-3 to TRBJ2-5; possibly TRBD2 for D (5 bases). CDR1 and CDR2 (germline): ENHRY, SYGVKD. V was shortened by 0 bases and J by 1 base, with 6 bases between the two germline ends. The CDR3 has 14 residues. The CDR3 here is CAISESRAQETQYF. The CDR3 coding sequence is TGTGCCATCAGTGAGTCGAGGGCCCAAGAGACCCAGTACTTC.

This rearrangement joins TRBV6-5 to TRBJ1-1, with 7 bases that match TRBD1. The V gene's germline CDR1 is MNHEY and CDR2 SVGAGI. The J segment lost 6 bases and the V segment lost 2 bases, leaving 9 bases of the junction unmatched. This CDR3 region has 15 residues. This chain's CDR3 is CASSYGTVGRPEAFF. Written as DNA, the CDR3 is TGTGCCAGCAGTTACGGGACAGTCGGACGCCCTGAAGCTTTCTTT.

The sample holds one count of this clonotype. The rearrangement joins TRBV30 to TRBJ2-1; a possible D gene is TRBD2 (5 bases). This CDR3 has 12 residues. Trimming shortened V by 5 bases and J by 2 bases, and 7 bases separated the two germline ends. Germline-derived CDR1 and CDR2 are GTSNPN and SVGIG (reference sequence). The CDR3 sequence is CAWGLAYNEQFF. In nucleotides, the CDR3 is TGTGCCTGGGGACTTGCCTACAATGAGCAGTTCTTC.

The J gene is TRBJ2-3, the V gene TRBV20-1; D tentatively fits TRBD1 or TRBD2 (5 bases each). Trimming cost V 2 bases and J 6 bases, with 12 bases left between them. Per the germline V gene, CDR1 is DFQATT and CDR2 is SNEGSKA (reference sequence). This CDR3 has 13 residues. This CDR3 is CSARRDLGDTQYF. DNA of the CDR3: TGCAGTGCTAGAAGGGACCTAGGGGATACGCAGTATTTT.

The chain employs TRBV7-3 and TRBJ1-1; TRBD1 matches at 7 bases. The CDR3 has 14 amino acids. Looked up from germline, CDR1 is SGHTA and CDR2 is FQGTGA. The V gene end was trimmed by 2 bases and the J gene end by 5 bases; junction bases not matched to a gene: 5. The CDR3 nucleotides read TGTGCCAGCAGCTTACAGGCAGGGGGGACTGAAGCTTTCTTT. Amino acids: CASSLQAGGTEAFF.

This chain links TRBV3-1 with TRBJ1-1; D is undetermined. The CDR3 loop spans 15 amino acids. Trimming left V 4 bases short and J 1 base short, with 13 bases between. Per germline, CDR1 LGHDT and CDR2 YNNKEL (reference sequence). The DNA for the CDR3 is TGTGCCAGCAGCCCCAGCTATGGATGGAACACTGAAGCTTTCTTT. Encoded protein: CASSPSYGWNTEAFF.

The V and J genes are TRBV7-2 and TRBJ2-7, with TRBD1 matching 7 bases. CDR3 length equals 15 residues. The germline V gene encodes CDR1 SGHTA and CDR2 FQGNSA. V lost 1 base and J lost 0; bases outside the gene matches: 3. The CDR3: CASSLVGTDSYEQYF. Here the CDR3 DNA reads TGTGCCAGCAGCTTAGTAGGGACAGACTCCTACGAGCAGTACTTC. The whole variable domain, filled in from reference TRBV7-2 and TRBJ2-7, reads GAGVSQSPSNKVTEKGKDVELRCDPISGHTALYWYRQSLGQGLEFLIYFQGNSAPDKSGLPSDRFSAERTGGSVSTLTIQRTQQEDSAVYLCASSLVGTDSYEQYFGPGTRLTVT.

This clonotype was seen a single time. The chain carries TRBV24-1 and TRBJ2-1; 9 bases are shared with TRBD1. The CDR3 has 15 amino acids. Germline CDR1 is KGHDR and CDR2 is SFDVKD. V trimming: 7 bases; J trimming: 2 bases; junction bases outside the gene matches: 5. The CDR3 reads CATRPDRGTYNEQFF. The CDR3 coding sequence is TGTGCCACCAGGCCGGACAGGGGTACCTACAATGAGCAGTTCTTC.

Remarks on this clonotype: A read error may account for a junction end that differs from germline. The genes are TRBV7-7 and TRBJ2-3, with 7 bases that match TRBD1. The CDR3 totals 13 residues. The germline gives CDR1 SSHAT, CDR2 FNYEAQ (reference sequence). The CDR3 loop is CASSKPGQRTQYF. The CDR3 DNA sequence: TGTGCTAGCAGCAAACCGGGACAGAGAACGCAGTATTTT.

The chain combines TRBV4-1 with TRBJ2-1; TRBD2 might be the D (5 bases). Trimming cost V 3 bases and J 13 bases, with 16 bases left between them. Germline loops: CDR1 MGHRA, CDR2 YSYEKL. CDR3 length equals 13 residues. The chain's CDR3 is CASSQVRGAGQFF. For the CDR3, the DNA is TGCGCCAGCAGCCAGGTTCGGGGTGCGGGCCAGTTCTTC.

This clonotype was observed a single time. The chain is built from TRBV5-4 and TRBJ2-1; D is possibly TRBD2 (6 bases). Per the germline V gene, CDR1 is SGHNT and CDR2 is YYREEE (reference sequence). The CDR3 totals 14 residues. Trimming shortened V by 3 bases and J by 6 bases, and 13 bases separated the two germline ends. The CDR3 region has the DNA TGTGCCAGCAGCTCGACTAGTAGCTTCAATGAGCAGTTCTTC. Residues: CASSSTSSFNEQFF. Drawing the rest from reference TRBV5-4 and TRBJ2-1, the complete variable domain is ETGVTQSPTHLIKTRGQQVTLRCSSQSGHNTVSWYQQALGQGPQFIFQYYREEENGRGNFPPRFSGLQFPNYSSELNVNALELDDSALYLCASSSTSSFNEQFFGPGTRLTVL.

This chain uses TRBV3-1 with TRBJ1-2; TRBD1 matches 7 bases. The CDR3 is 13 residues long. Germline CDR1 is LGHDT and CDR2 is YNNKEL (reference sequence). V trimming: 3 bases; J trimming: 6 bases; junction bases outside the gene matches: 4. The CDR3 region has the DNA TGTGCCAGCAGCCAGACAGGGCTGGATGGCTACACCTTC. Translation gives CASSQTGLDGYTF.

The rearrangement links TRBV14 to TRBJ2-3, with D hard to call. Per the germline V gene, CDR1 is SGHDN and CDR2 is FVKESK. The CDR3 runs to 13 residues. The V end lost 1 base, the J end lost 6 bases, and 8 bases lay between the germline ends. CDR3: CASSQGLRDTQYF. CDR3 coding DNA: TGTGCCAGCAGCCAAGGCCTGAGGGATACGCAGTATTTT.

In DNA form, the CDR3 reads TGTGCCAGCAGGCCCGCACTAGCGGGAGGTTACAATGAGCAGTTCTTC. Its protein is CASRPALAGGYNEQFF. The V and J genes are TRBV2 and TRBJ2-1; 12 bases align to TRBD2. Trimming cost V 6 bases and J 4 bases; bases outside gene matches: 7. The CDR3 has 16 residues. Germline CDR1 reads SNHLY; CDR2 reads FYNNEI.

This sequence joins TRBV20-1 and TRBJ2-3; 10 positions agree with TRBD2. The J segment lost 8 bases and the V segment lost 1 base, leaving 15 bases of the junction unmatched. The germline V gene encodes CDR1 DFQATT and CDR2 SNEGSKA (reference sequence). The CDR3 runs 17 residues. CDR3 nucleotide sequence: TGCAGTGCTAGAGTTCCCCTGCGTGTAGCGGGAGGCGGTACGCAGTATTTT. Protein sequence: CSARVPLRVAGGGTQYF.